One sample yielded the 22 T cell receptor beta chains listed below, sequenced in a study of shared clonotypes between healthy human individuals. Sequencing used immunoSEQ multiplex PCR; TCRdb keeps in-frame clones, though not all of them. The table has under 600,000 clones, less than 98% seen once. Sample: naive CD4+ T cells sorted from blood. This sample's subset: CD45RA+ positively selected. Receptors were obtained from a woman aged 25 to 39 in good health.

The rearrangement links TRBV28 to TRBJ2-2; the match to TRBD1 covers 7 bases. Germline trimming cut 2 bases from V and 5 bases from J; bases unmatched to any gene: 5. Germline values: CDR1 MDHEN, CDR2 SYDVKM. The CDR3 runs 15 residues. CDR3 sequence: CASSLGDRRTGELFF. In nucleotides, the CDR3 is TGTGCCAGCAGTTTAGGGGACAGAAGGACCGGGGAGCTGTTTTTT. Supplemented by reference TRBV28 and TRBJ2-2, the full variable domain reads DVKVTQSSRYLVKRTGEKVFLECVQDMDHENMFWYRQDPGLGLRLIYFSYDVKMKEKGDIPEGYSVSREKKERFSLILESASTNQTSMYLCASSLGDRRTGELFFGEGSRLTVL.

The chain recombines TRBV7-9 with TRBJ2-2; a weak D match, TRBD1 (5 bases). Germline V CDR1 and CDR2: SEHNR, FQNEAQ (reference sequence). The CDR3 has 14 amino acids. The ends were cut back, 5 bases at V and 2 bases at J, with 9 bases in the middle. CDR3 coding DNA: TGTGCCAGCAGCCCAGACAGTAACACCGGGGAGCTGTTTTTT. Amino acid sequence: CASSPDSNTGELFF.

This sequence joins TRBV28 and TRBJ1-5, with 11 positions matching TRBD1. Trimming at V came to 10 bases and at J to 4 bases, leaving 15 bases not matched to a gene. Per the germline V gene, CDR1 is MDHEN and CDR2 is SYDVKM. The CDR3 length is 17 residues. The DNA of the CDR3 is TGTGCCACCTCAGAACCCGAGGACAGGGGGCAGAATCAGCCCCAGCATTTT. As protein: CATSEPEDRGQNQPQHF. Drawing the rest from reference TRBV28 and TRBJ1-5, the complete variable domain is DVKVTQSSRYLVKRTGEKVFLECVQDMDHENMFWYRQDPGLGLRLIYFSYDVKMKEKGDIPEGYSVSREKKERFSLILESASTNQTSMYLCATSEPEDRGQNQPQHFGDGTRLSIL.

This sequence joins TRBV25-1 and TRBJ2-2; D is possibly TRBD2 (7 bases). The CDR3 is 16 residues long. V was shortened by 4 bases and J by 3 bases, with 15 bases between the two germline ends. Germline V CDR1 and CDR2: MGHDK, SYGVNS. Here the CDR3 DNA reads TGTGCCAGCAGTGTCCTCGGGCGGGGGCACACCGGGGAGCTGTTTTTT. This encodes CASSVLGRGHTGELFF.

This clone was detected only once. J is TRBJ2-1 and V is TRBV19, with 13 bases aligning to TRBD2. Germline CDR1 is LNHDA and CDR2 is SQIVND (reference sequence). V lost 6 bases to trimming and J lost 7 bases; unmatched junction nucleotides: 9. The CDR3 covers 16 residues. As DNA, the CDR3 is TGTGCCAGTAGAACTAGCGGGAGGGCCGGTTCGAATGAGCAGTTCTTC. Its translation is CASRTSGRAGSNEQFF.

The chain is built from TRBV4-1 and TRBJ2-3, with 11 bases identical to TRBD2. This CDR3 has 17 amino acids. Germline lookup yields CDR1 MGHRA and CDR2 YSYEKL. Unmatched junction bases numbered 8, after V lost 2 bases and J lost 4 bases. CDR3 coding DNA: TGCGCCAGCAGCCAACCTAAGACTAGCGGGACGTCAGATACGCAGTATTTT. This codes for CASSQPKTSGTSDTQYF.

This clone was counted a single time. The V and J genes are TRBV12-5 and TRBJ1-1; D is undetermined. Germline V CDR1 and CDR2: LGHNT, FRNRAP. CDR3 size: 13 residues. V gave up 3 bases and J gave up 0 bases, with 5 bases separating them. The CDR3 DNA sequence: TGTGCTAGTGGTTTAAGTATGAACACTGAAGCTTTCTTT. Amino acids: CASGLSMNTEAFF.

The genes are TRBV5-1 and TRBJ2-1; 10 nucleotides align to TRBD2. Germline V gives CDR1 SGHRS, CDR2 YFSETQ. J gave up 5 bases and V 2 bases, and 4 bases lay outside the gene matches. The CDR3 length is 15 residues. As DNA, the CDR3 is TGCGCCAGCAGCTTACAAACTAGCGGGAACAATGAGCAGTTCTTC. Protein product: CASSLQTSGNNEQFF.

This chain joins TRBV11-2 and TRBJ2-3, with a tentative D call TRBD2 (6 bases). This CDR3 region has 15 residues. The germline V gene has CDR1 SGHAT and CDR2 FQNNGV. V was trimmed by 5 bases and J by 4 bases, leaving 16 bases between them. CDR3 nucleotide sequence: TGTGCCAGCAGCCCGGGACTTCGAGACGCAGATACGCAGTATTTT. This encodes CASSPGLRDADTQYF.

The chain employs TRBV27 and TRBJ2-7; 9 bases match TRBD2. In germline, CDR1 is MNHEY, CDR2 SMNVEV (reference sequence). The CDR3 loop spans 15 amino acids. V dropped 5 bases and J dropped 2; count of bases not matched to a gene: 7. The CDR3: CASSLGSSGTYEQYF. In DNA, the CDR3 is TGTGCCAGCAGTCTGGGCTCTAGCGGGACCTACGAGCAGTACTTC.

The CDR3: CASSLASTASSYEQYF. CDR3 DNA sequence: TGTGCCAGCAGCTTAGCTAGCACTGCAAGCTCCTACGAGCAGTACTTC. The chain joins TRBV7-2 to TRBJ2-7; D not resolved. The V end was cut by 0 bases, the J end by 0 bases, with 12 bases between. This CDR3 comprises 16 residues. Germline CDR1 and CDR2: SGHTA and FQGNSA.

The genes are TRBV6-5 and TRBJ1-1, with 7 bases matching TRBD1. Germline values: CDR1 MNHEY, CDR2 SVGAGI. CDR3 length: 15 amino acids. After removal of 2 bases from V and 1 base from J, the junction contained 4 bases not matched to a gene. DNA of the CDR3: TGTGCCAGCAGTTACCTGACAGGGTCGAACACTGAAGCTTTCTTT. It is translated as CASSYLTGSNTEAFF.

Concerning this clone: In the same sample, other DNA sequences code for this CDR3. The V call is TRBV5-1, the J call TRBJ1-1; 9 positions agree with TRBD1. Germline loops: CDR1 SGHRS, CDR2 YFSETQ. With V trimmed by 3 bases and J by 5 bases, 5 bases remained unmatched. The CDR3 loop spans 14 amino acids. CDR3 in DNA: TGCGCCAGCAGCTCCCAACAGGGGGCGACTGAAGCTTTCTTT. Translating gives CASSSQQGATEAFF.

The gene calls are TRBV5-1 and TRBJ2-2; no definite D call. The CDR3 loop spans 12 amino acids. The V end was cut by 4 bases, the J end by 1 base, with 2 bases between. The V gene's germline CDR1 is SGHRS and CDR2 YFSETQ. CDR3 DNA: TGCGCCAGCAGCGTGAACACCGGGGAGCTGTTTTTT. This encodes CASSVNTGELFF.

The V gene is TRBV28, the J gene TRBJ2-5; 11 nucleotides line up with TRBD1. Trimming removed 6 bases from V and 2 bases from J; junction bases left unmatched: 5. CDR1 and CDR2 (germline): MDHEN, SYDVKM. This CDR3 comprises 15 residues. The CDR3 loop reads CASRGGTGGQETQYF. The CDR3 nucleotides are TGTGCCAGCAGGGGAGGGACAGGGGGGCAAGAGACCCAGTACTTC.

The V gene is TRBV6-6, the J gene TRBJ2-7; 8 bases are a match to TRBD2. The junction had 3 bases not matched to a gene; V was cut back by 4 bases and J by 1 base. Germline-derived CDR1 and CDR2 are MNHNY and SVGAGI (reference sequence). The CDR3 extends over 14 amino acids. CDR3 DNA: TGTGCCAGCAGTTTCACTAGCGGATCCTACGAGCAGTACTTC. Its translation is CASSFTSGSYEQYF.

This chain joins TRBV28 and TRBJ1-2, with a tentative D call TRBD1 (6 bases). The CDR3 is made up of 15 amino acids. Germline assignment: CDR1 MDHEN and CDR2 SYDVKM. With 5 bases removed from V and 5 bases from J, the gap between germline ends came to 18 bases. In nucleotides, the CDR3 is TGTGCCAGCAGTCCCCAGGGGCGACTATTTTATGGCTACACCTTC. Amino acids: CASSPQGRLFYGYTF.

The J gene is TRBJ2-1, the V gene TRBV19; tentatively, D is TRBD1 (5 bases). The CDR3 is made up of 13 amino acids. Germline V gives CDR1 LNHDA, CDR2 SQIVND (reference sequence). V was cut by 3 bases and J by 9 bases, with 12 bases left in between. This CDR3 reads CASSIRAAGEQFF. The CDR3 bases are TGTGCCAGTAGTATCAGGGCGGCAGGTGAGCAGTTCTTC.

This sequence joins TRBV9 and TRBJ2-6; D perhaps matches TRBD1 (6 bases). Trimming left V 1 base short and J 4 bases short, with 18 bases between. The CDR3 loop spans 18 amino acids. From germline, CDR1 is SGDLS and CDR2 YYNGEE. In nucleotides, the CDR3 is TGTGCCAGCAGCGTATACAGGGAAGGTGTAGCAGGGGCCAACGTCCTGACTTTC. It encodes CASSVYREGVAGANVLTF. Full variable domain (rest looked up from reference TRBV9 and TRBJ2-6): DSGVTQTPKHLITATGQRVTLRCSPRSGDLSVYWYQQSLDQGLQFLIQYYNGEERAKGNILERFSAQQFPDLHSELNLSSLELGDSALYFCASSVYREGVAGANVLTFGAGSRLTVL.

The chain links TRBV28 to TRBJ1-5; possibly TRBD1 for D (5 bases). The germline CDR1 and CDR2 sequences are MDHEN and SYDVKM. V was clipped by 5 bases and J by 0 bases, with 17 bases between them. The CDR3 covers 17 residues. The CDR3, as DNA: TGTGCCAGCAGTCCAGATACCGGGACTTATAGCAATCAGCCCCAGCATTTT. This translates into CASSPDTGTYSNQPQHF. The full variable domain, in which reference TRBV28 and TRBJ1-5 provide the parts outside the CDR3, is DVKVTQSSRYLVKRTGEKVFLECVQDMDHENMFWYRQDPGLGLRLIYFSYDVKMKEKGDIPEGYSVSREKKERFSLILESASTNQTSMYLCASSPDTGTYSNQPQHFGDGTRLSIL.

This chain joins TRBV7-3 and TRBJ1-1; the D is unclear. This CDR3 region has 15 residues. V gave up 5 bases and J gave up 0 bases, with 13 bases separating them. Per the germline V gene, CDR1 is SGHTA and CDR2 is FQGTGA. Written as DNA, the CDR3 is TGTGCCAGCAGCCCGTCGACATTTATGAACACTGAAGCTTTCTTT. This sequence encodes CASSPSTFMNTEAFF.

The chain uses TRBV27 and TRBJ2-2; 12 bases line up with TRBD2. This CDR3 has 17 amino acids. With V trimmed by 1 base and J by 6 bases, 6 bases remained unmatched. Per the germline V gene, CDR1 is MNHEY and CDR2 is SMNVEV (reference sequence). Here the CDR3 reads CASSLLVLAGGPGELFF. In DNA, the CDR3 is TGTGCCAGCAGTTTATTAGTCCTAGCGGGAGGGCCCGGGGAGCTGTTTTTT.